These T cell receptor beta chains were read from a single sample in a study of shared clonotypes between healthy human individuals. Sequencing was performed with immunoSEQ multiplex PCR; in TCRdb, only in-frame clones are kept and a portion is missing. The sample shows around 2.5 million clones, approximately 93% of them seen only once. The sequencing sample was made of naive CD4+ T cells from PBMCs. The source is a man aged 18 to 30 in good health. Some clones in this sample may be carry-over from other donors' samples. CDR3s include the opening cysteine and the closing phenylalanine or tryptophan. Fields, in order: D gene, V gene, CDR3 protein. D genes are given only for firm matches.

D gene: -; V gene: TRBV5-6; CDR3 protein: CASSLKQGGEKLFF
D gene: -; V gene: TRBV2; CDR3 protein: CASRVGSSQPQHF
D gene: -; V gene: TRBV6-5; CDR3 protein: CASSYSVFQGSAEAFF
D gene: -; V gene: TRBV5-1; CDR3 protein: CASSAGRTVGNGPQYF
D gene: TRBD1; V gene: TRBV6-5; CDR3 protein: CASRPDRANTEAFF
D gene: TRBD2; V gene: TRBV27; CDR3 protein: CASSRTSGRYEQYF
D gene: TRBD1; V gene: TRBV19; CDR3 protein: CASSRTGAATNEKLFF
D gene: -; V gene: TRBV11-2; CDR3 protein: CASSLSEGPTYEQYF
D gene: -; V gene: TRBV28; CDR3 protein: CASSLGPDIPEKLFF
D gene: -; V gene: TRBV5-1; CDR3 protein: CASTGTSYEQYF
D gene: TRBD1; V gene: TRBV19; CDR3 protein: CASSIIGQGAETQYF
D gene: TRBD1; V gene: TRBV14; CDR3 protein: CASSHSGGVNTEAFF
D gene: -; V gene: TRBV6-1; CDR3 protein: CASRTTLQYEQYF
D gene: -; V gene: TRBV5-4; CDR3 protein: CASSTNIWLGVRETQYF
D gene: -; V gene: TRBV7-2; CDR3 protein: CASSLRAGHPEAFF
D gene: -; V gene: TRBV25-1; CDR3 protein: CANSDSKGGNQPQHF
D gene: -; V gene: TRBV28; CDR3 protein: CASSNPRVVQYF
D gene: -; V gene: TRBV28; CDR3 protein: CASSLVAGGSLIF
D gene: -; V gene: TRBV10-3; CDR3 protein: CAILTSYFSGANVLTF
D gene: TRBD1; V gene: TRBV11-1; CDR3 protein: CASSPRDRGDEKLFF
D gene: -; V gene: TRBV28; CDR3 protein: CASSLVTRYSNQPQHF
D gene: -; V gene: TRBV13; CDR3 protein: CASSLRSHLYRSGNTIYF